This TCR beta chain was profiled in a study of blood T cell repertoires in COVID-19. Study details: From T cells, B-cell-depleted T cells, or PBMCs came the material, which was cDNA or gDNA.

Germline assignment: CDR1 MNHNS and CDR2 SASEGT. V shed 2 bases and J shed 1 base, with 8 bases lying between them. The CDR3 contains 14 residues. Original processing notes: Cell counts per sample came from amplifying reference gene primers. The protocol was immunoSEQ multiplex PCR, while the TCRdb copy is restricted to in-frame clones and leaves out a portion. V, J and clone size are those of that table, while D and trimming were read from the DNA. The sample lists about 100,000 clones; roughly nine tenths were seen once. Sample: peripheral blood. The origin of this receptor is a man between 45 and 60 years old with active COVID-19. The chain has TRBV6-1 and TRBJ2-5; D not resolved. The CDR3 spells CASSESVLQETQYF. The DNA for the CDR3 is TGTGCCAGCAGTGAATCAGTCCTCCAAGAGACCCAGTACTTC.